The present TCR beta chain was sequenced within a study of identical twins. The V and J ends lost 3 bases and 4 bases respectively, with 19 bases between them. Germline V gene data show CDR1 as DFQATT and CDR2 as SNEGSKA (reference sequence). There are 15 residues in the CDR3. A universal primer site was added by template switching, and unique molecular identifiers were carried by the cDNA. TCRdb passed the 5' RACE reads through MiXCR, listing each CDR3 protein once. This table holds 750,000 to 950,000 distinct CDR3 sequences, around 12% found once. Overall study findings and caveats: Monozygotic twin pairs showed more out-of-frame TCR alpha sharing than models estimated.

This clonotype was seen a handful of times. Its cognate antigen is unknown. These same data were also listed under a study on yellow fever vaccine responses in identical twins.

Source material: PBMCs. The chain couples TRBV20-1 to TRBJ2-7, with TRBD1 as a possible D gene (6 bases). The sequence was collected from a woman younger than 30 in good health. The DNA for the CDR3 is TGCAGTGCTAGTAGTTCAGGGGATGGTTATTACGAGCAGTACTTC. It codes for CSASSSGDGYYEQYF.